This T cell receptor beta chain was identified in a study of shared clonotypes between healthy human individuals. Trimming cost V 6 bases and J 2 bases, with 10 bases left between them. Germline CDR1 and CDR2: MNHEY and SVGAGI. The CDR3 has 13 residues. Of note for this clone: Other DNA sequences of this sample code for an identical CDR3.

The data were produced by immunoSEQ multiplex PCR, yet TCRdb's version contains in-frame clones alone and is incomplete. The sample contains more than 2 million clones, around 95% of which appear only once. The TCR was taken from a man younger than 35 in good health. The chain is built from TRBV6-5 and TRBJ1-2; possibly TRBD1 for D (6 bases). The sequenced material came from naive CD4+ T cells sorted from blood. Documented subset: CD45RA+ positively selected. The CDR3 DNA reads TGTGCCAGCAGCTTTGGACAGAACTATGGCTACACCTTC. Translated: CASSFGQNYGYTF.